These 22 T cell receptor beta chains originate from one sample sequenced in a study of tumor-infiltrating lymphocytes in primary liver carcinoma. Without any cell sorting, about 20-31 mg of bulk tissue yielded co-extracted RNA and DNA. The researchers produced TCR beta cDNA from approximately 540 ng total RNA with a constant-region primer. Generation of the TCR beta libraries relied on three nested multiplex PCR rounds using slightly modified ARM-PCR. Forward primers for TRBV1-TRBV30 and a C-beta reverse primer served the first two PCR rounds, at around 11 cycles each. TCRdb reprocessed the multiplex PCR reads via MiXCR and lists one record per CDR3 protein. Of roughly 57,000 distinct CDR3 sequences listed, less than 85% were seen once; the top ten hold about 56%. Sequenced sample: liver tumor tissue from sampling region 2. The sample's subset: tumor region T2, inferior pole. All receptors derive from a man aged 35-49 years with primary liver carcinoma and hepatitis B virus infection.

As to this clonotype: This CDR3 fails to terminate in the conserved phenylalanine or tryptophan, so it likely reflects a read error. The chain carries TRBV6-1 and TRBJ2-7; TRBD2 agrees at 10 bases. V was clipped by 7 bases and J by 2 bases; unmatched bases: 11. Germline V gives CDR1 MNHNS, CDR2 SASEGT. CDR3 length: 16 residues. CDR3 coding DNA: TGTGCCAGCAATCGGACTAGCGGCGTCTCTACCTACGAGCAGTACCTC. This gives the protein CASNRTSGVSTYEQYL.

With respect to this clonotype: A read error is possible here, since a much larger clone lies one base away. Lacking the conserved final phenylalanine or tryptophan, this CDR3 likely reflects a read error. The rearrangement uses TRBV5-5 and TRBJ2-4, with D possibly being TRBD1 (5 bases). This CDR3 has 14 residues. Germline V gene lookup returns CDR1 SGHKS and CDR2 YYEKEE (reference sequence). The CDR3 loop is CASSLEQARNIQYL. The CDR3 DNA reads as TGTGCCAGCAGCTTGGAACAGGCCAGAAACATTCAGTACCTC.

The table lists this clonotype with many counts. V gene TRBV12-3 or TRBV12-4 combines with J gene TRBJ2-1; 7 nucleotides align to TRBD2. The CDR3 has 13 amino acids. After removal of 9 bases from V and 3 bases from J, the junction contained 5 bases not matched to a gene. The CDR3 here is CASEPGGYNEQFF. CDR3 coding DNA: TGTGCCAGTGAACCGGGAGGCTACAATGAGCAGTTCTTC.

Worth noting for this clonotype: Germline is not matched at one junction end, which may reflect a read error. The gene calls are TRBV29-1 and TRBJ2-5; TRBD1 might be the D (6 bases). The CDR3 runs 13 residues. Germline lookup yields CDR1 SQVTM and CDR2 ANQGSEA. In DNA form, the CDR3 reads TGTAGCGTTACCTGCAGGGGAATAGAGACCCAGTACTTC. The encoded protein is CSVTCRGIETQYF.

Note on this clonotype: The CDR3 does not close with the conserved phenylalanine or tryptophan, likely indicating a read error. This chain uses TRBV4-1 with TRBJ2-3; possible D gene TRBD1, 6 bases. The germline V gene encodes CDR1 MGHRA and CDR2 YSYEKL. The CDR3 length is 14 residues. In nucleotides, the CDR3 is TGCGCCAGCGGCCAAGTACAGGGACCAGATACGCAGTATTGT. It codes for CASGQVQGPDTQYC.

The chain recombines TRBV11-2 with TRBJ2-5; 7 bases match TRBD1. Germline loops: CDR1 SGHAT, CDR2 FQNNGV. The CDR3 is 14 residues long. J lost 5 bases, V lost 10 bases, and 13 bases had no gene match. CDR3 sequence reads: CANSGQVNVETQYF. Written as DNA, the CDR3 is TGTGCCAACAGTGGACAGGTGAATGTGGAGACCCAGTACTTC.

As for this clonotype: Compared with germline, one end of the junction differs, possibly owing to a read error. This rearrangement joins TRBV29-1 to TRBJ1-1; D unclear. This CDR3 is built from 12 residues. The germline V gene encodes CDR1 SQVTM and CDR2 ANQGSEA. This CDR3 is CGVDREQSEAFF. The CDR3 DNA reads as TGTGGCGTTGATCGAGAGCAGTCTGAAGCTTTCTTT.

Concerning this clonotype itself: This may come from a read error, since a much larger clone is one base off. CDR3 sequence reads: CASTTVFGAGVYNEQFF. The CDR3, as DNA: TGTGCCAGTACTACGGTCTTTGGAGCGGGAGTGTACAATGAGCAGTTCTTC. The chain is built from TRBV19 and TRBJ2-1; 8 bases agree with TRBD2. The CDR3 runs 17 residues. In germline, CDR1 is LNHDA, CDR2 SQIVND (reference sequence). The trim removed 7 bases at V and 4 bases at J, leaving 15 bases unmatched.

About this clonotype: Because it lacks the conserved phenylalanine or tryptophan at the end, this CDR3 is likely a read error. The chain employs TRBV11-2 and TRBJ1-4; D unresolved. The CDR3 is 16 residues long. The germline V gene has CDR1 SGHAT and CDR2 FQNNGV. This chain's CDR3 is CVSSPGIAPTNEELFS. CDR3 DNA sequence: TGTGTCAGCAGCCCCGGCATAGCTCCAACTAATGAAGAACTGTTTTCT.

As for this clonotype: A junction end diverges from the germline sequence, so it may reflect a read error. J is TRBJ1-4 and V is TRBV6-5; TRBD1 is a possible D gene (6 bases). Germline CDR1 reads MNHEY; CDR2 reads SVGAGI. The CDR3 totals 15 residues. The CDR3 protein is CARSYSQGTNEKLFF. CDR3 bases: TGTGCCAGGAGTTACTCCCAGGGGACTAATGAGAAACTGTTTTTT.

Details on this clonotype: With a much larger clone just one base away, this may be a read error. This chain links TRBV30 with TRBJ1-5; TRBD1 agrees at 7 bases. This CDR3 is built from 14 residues. Germline CDR1 is GTSNPN and CDR2 is SVGIG (reference sequence). The CDR3 reads CVWDEGAANQPQHF. The CDR3 DNA sequence: TGTGTCTGGGACGAGGGGGCTGCTAATCAGCCCCAGCATTTT.

Turning to this clonotype: Since the CDR3 does not end with the conserved phenylalanine or tryptophan, this likely comes from a read error. The V call is TRBV6-2 or TRBV6-3, the J call TRBJ1-5; D ambiguous. Germline lookup yields CDR1 MNHEY and CDR2 SVGEGT. This CDR3 has 13 residues. DNA of the CDR3: TGTGCCAGCAGTTCTCCCTTAGATCAGCTCCAGCATTAT. It translates to CASSSPLDQLQHY.

Concerning this clonotype itself: This is likely a read error, given that the CDR3 carries no conserved phenylalanine or tryptophan at its end. V is TRBV4-1 and J is TRBJ2-2; 7 nucleotides agree with TRBD1. The germline V gene has CDR1 MGHRA and CDR2 YSYEKL. V trimming: 7 bases; J trimming: 5 bases; junction bases outside the gene matches: 13. The CDR3 is 16 amino acids. CDR3 DNA sequence: TGCGCCAGCAACGATCTAAGCAGGGGGTTAACCGGGGAGCTGTTTTTA. This sequence encodes CASNDLSRGLTGELFL.

This clonotype was counted ten times or more. CDR3 in DNA: TGCAGCGTTGGCGGGGCGGGGCAGCCCCAGCATTTT. It encodes CSVGGAGQPQHF. V usage is TRBV29-1 and J usage is TRBJ1-5, with TRBD1 as a possible D gene (5 bases). V lost 4 bases to trimming and J lost 7 bases, with 11 bases between them. From germline, CDR1 is SQVTM and CDR2 ANQGSEA. The CDR3 extends over 12 amino acids.

The V and J genes are TRBV5-1 and TRBJ2-7; D may be TRBD1 (5 bases). V lost 4 bases and J 3 bases, leaving 17 bases between the germline ends. Germline V CDR1 and CDR2: SGHRS, YFSETQ. This CDR3 is 15 amino acids long. The CDR3 DNA reads TGCGCCAGCAGCGAGCAGGGTGTAGAGTTCTACGAGCAGTACTTC. It codes for CASSEQGVEFYEQYF. The full variable domain, with the rest looked up from reference TRBV5-1 and TRBJ2-7, is KAGVTQTPRYLIKTRGQQVTLSCSPISGHRSVSWYQQTPGQGLQFLFEYFSETQRNKGNFPGRFSGRQFSNSRSEMNVSTLELGDSALYLCASSEQGVEFYEQYFGPGTRLTVT.

This clonotype was counted a few times. The chain uses TRBV6-1 and TRBJ2-4; 9 bases agree with TRBD1. Germline lookup yields CDR1 MNHNS and CDR2 SASEGT. The CDR3 is made up of 14 amino acids. V lost 3 bases and J lost 13; bases outside the gene matches: 10. This CDR3 is CASSEGTGSGMQYF. The CDR3 DNA is TGTGCCAGCAGTGAGGGGACAGGGTCCGGCATGCAGTACTTC.

This chain's CDR3 is CASSQDRGGQPQHF. In DNA form, the CDR3 reads TGCGCCAGCAGCCAAGATCGAGGGGGTCAGCCCCAGCATTTT. The genes are TRBV4-3 and TRBJ1-5; D is perhaps TRBD1 (6 bases). The germline V gene has CDR1 LGHNA and CDR2 YSLEER. The CDR3 extends over 14 amino acids. Between the trimmed V and J ends, which lost 0 bases and 6 bases, there was a span of 9 bases.

To note about this clonotype: Lacking the conserved final phenylalanine or tryptophan, this CDR3 likely reflects a read error. The chain links TRBV6-5 to TRBJ1-5; 9 bases agree with TRBD1. CDR1 and CDR2 (germline): MNHEY, SVGAGI. CDR3 length: 14 residues. J gave up 5 bases and V 6 bases, and 5 bases lay outside the gene matches. The CDR3 loop reads CASSRDRDDQPQHS. CDR3 DNA sequence: TGTGCCAGCAGCCGGGACAGGGACGATCAGCCCCAGCATTCT.

Comment on this clonotype: In this CDR3 the conserved last residue, phenylalanine or tryptophan, is missing, so a read error is likely. The chain links TRBV7-9 to TRBJ2-1; TRBD1 might be the D (6 bases). Germline CDR1 reads SEHNR; CDR2 reads FQNEAQ (reference sequence). This CDR3 has 17 residues. CDR3 loop: CTSSVPYQGPKTNEQFS. CDR3 coding DNA: TGTACCAGCAGCGTACCATATCAGGGGCCCAAAACAAATGAGCAGTTCTCC.

Points on this clonotype: The CDR3 end shows no conserved phenylalanine or tryptophan, and so a read error is likely. It is unclear where the CDR3 begins or ends on the DNA, so no DNA is shown, and the CDR3 is as TCRdb lists it. The chain couples TRBV29-1 to TRBJ2-5. Germline V CDR1 and CDR2: SQVTM, ANQGSEA. From its first to its last residue, the CDR3 has 12 amino acids. CDR3 region: CCVDDNQETQYL.

A word on this clonotype: The CDR3 does not close with the conserved phenylalanine or tryptophan, likely indicating a read error. The chain combines TRBV12-3 or TRBV12-4 with TRBJ2-1; 11 positions match TRBD2. The junction had 14 bases not matched to a gene; V was cut back by 7 bases and J by 6 bases. The CDR3 runs 17 residues. CDR3 residues: CASTKNIPGLAANEQFS. The CDR3 DNA sequence: TGTGCCAGCACCAAAAACATCCCGGGACTAGCGGCCAATGAGCAGTTCTCC.

The chain uses TRBV19 and TRBJ2-4; D unresolved. The germline gives CDR1 LNHDA, CDR2 SQIVND (reference sequence). The CDR3 loop spans 12 amino acids. CDR3 region: CVSELAKNIQYF. The CDR3 DNA reads as TGTGTCAGCGAATTAGCCAAAAACATTCAGTACTTC.